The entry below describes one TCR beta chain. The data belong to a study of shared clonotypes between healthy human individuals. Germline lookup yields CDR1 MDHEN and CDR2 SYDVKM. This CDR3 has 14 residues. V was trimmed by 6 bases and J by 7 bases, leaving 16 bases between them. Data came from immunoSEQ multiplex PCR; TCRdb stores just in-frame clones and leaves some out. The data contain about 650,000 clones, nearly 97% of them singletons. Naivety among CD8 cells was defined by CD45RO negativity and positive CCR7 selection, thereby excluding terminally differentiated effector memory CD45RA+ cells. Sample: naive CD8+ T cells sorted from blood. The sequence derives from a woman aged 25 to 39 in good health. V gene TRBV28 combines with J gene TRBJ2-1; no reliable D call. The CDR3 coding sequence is TGTGCCAGCAGACCTAGGAAGGTGGAGAATGAGCAGTTCTTC. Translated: CASRPRKVENEQFF.